These T cell receptor beta chains were read from a single sample in a study of shared clonotypes between healthy human individuals. Method: immunoSEQ multiplex PCR; TCRdb's copy keeps in-frame clones and lacks some. This table holds approximately 1.5 million clones, nearly 99% found once. Sequenced input: naive CD4+ T cells sorted from blood. These TCRs come from a man aged 25 to 45 in good health. Each CDR3 is given without its conserved first and last residue. Expanded clones get a size class; other rows say once, few or many, or leave the size out.

v_call	clone_size	j_call	cdr3_aa
TRBV11-1	-	TRBJ2-2	ASSLKRVIGELF
TRBV5-1	-	TRBJ2-1	ASSLASGFFNEQF
TRBV30	-	TRBJ2-2	AWRTGWTGELF
TRBV27	once	TRBJ1-4	ASRIGGTTNEKLF
TRBV5-1	-	TRBJ1-4	ASSPGGGEDEKLF
TRBV10-1	once	TRBJ2-3	ASKSSTDTQY
TRBV4-1	-	TRBJ2-7	ASSVREGMAYEQY
TRBV12-5	-	TRBJ2-2	ASGGAGELF
TRBV29-1	-	TRBJ1-1	SVDEGVAEAF
TRBV5-6	-	TRBJ1-3	ASSPVGGPSGNTIY
TRBV5-5	-	TRBJ2-7	ASSIYSSGFSYEQY
TRBV6-5	-	TRBJ1-6	ASSFDRDNSPLH
TRBV7-2	-	TRBJ2-1	ASSWGPTFDNEQF
TRBV9	-	TRBJ2-4	ASSVGGDKNIQY
TRBV5-4	-	TRBJ2-5	ASSLSPGETQY
TRBV5-4	-	TRBJ2-1	ASSELRGQGAHEQF
TRBV9	-	TRBJ2-3	ASSPQGWDTQY
TRBV10-2	-	TRBJ2-5	ASSELAGSDQETQY
TRBV7-9	-	TRBJ2-7	ASSLAGSYEQY
TRBV19	-	TRBJ2-7	ASSIGTGTEQY
TRBV5-6	-	TRBJ1-1	ASSRDGKGAF
TRBV29-1	-	TRBJ2-7	SVGDAYEQY
TRBV27	-	TRBJ1-4	ASSLYGLGAQAGKLF
TRBV7-9	-	TRBJ2-5	ASSSRPGETQY